This T cell receptor (beta chain) was profiled in a study of control samples from healthy donors and cancer patients. V gave up 5 bases and J gave up 9 bases; unmatched junction bases: 9. The CDR3 loop spans 14 amino acids. Germline V lookup: CDR1 SGHTA, CDR2 FQGNSA. The repertoire was sequenced with immunoSEQ multiplex PCR; TCRdb's copy has only in-frame clones and lacks some. The table lists more than 80,000 clones, approximately 95% of them singletons. The TCR originated in a young man in good health. Sequencing input: blood. The chain combines TRBV7-2 with TRBJ2-1; 8 positions agree with TRBD2. Here the CDR3 DNA reads TGTGCCAGCAGCCGCGGACTAGCCCCCTTTGAGCAGTTCTTC. It specifies CASSRGLAPFEQFF.